The 29 T cell receptor beta chains in this list originate from one sample, sequenced in a study of blood T cell repertoires in COVID-19. Produced via immunoSEQ multiplex PCR; TCRdb's table is partial and in-frame only. The table has some 15,000 clones, approximately 92% seen once. Sequencing was performed on peripheral blood. The receptors here all came from a man aged 50-60 years with active COVID-19.

This chain joins TRBV28 and TRBJ1-1; no clear D. Trimming pared 6 bases from V and 1 base from J, leaving 15 bases between. This CDR3 is built from 15 residues. CDR1 is MDHEN and CDR2 is SYDVKM in the germline V gene. CDR3 sequence reads: CASRPAQAANTEAFF. Here the CDR3 DNA reads TGTGCCAGCAGACCCGCCCAGGCTGCGAACACTGAAGCTTTCTTT.

The chain carries TRBV29-1 and TRBJ2-1, with 12 bases matching TRBD1. This CDR3 has 16 amino acids. V trimming: 5 bases; J trimming: 5 bases; junction bases outside the gene matches: 10. Germline V gene sequence: CDR1 SQVTM, CDR2 ANQGSEA. Here the CDR3 DNA reads TGCAGCGTTCTACCGGGACAGGGGGCCCCTCACAATGAGCAGTTCTTC. It is translated as CSVLPGQGAPHNEQFF.

The gene calls are TRBV6-2 or TRBV6-3 and TRBJ2-5, with a tentative D call TRBD1 (6 bases). In germline, CDR1 is MNHEY, CDR2 SVGEGT. Trimming took off 5 bases at V and 4 bases at J, with 17 bases between the two ends. This CDR3 is built from 15 residues. The CDR3 nucleotides are TGTGCCAGCAGTCGGGGAAACAGGGCGGGAGAGACCCAGTACTTC. It encodes CASSRGNRAGETQYF.

As regards this clone: Germline is not matched at one junction end, which may reflect a read error. The rearrangement uses TRBV2 and TRBJ2-1; D perhaps matches TRBD1 (6 bases). The CDR3 runs to 16 residues. Germline V CDR1 and CDR2: SNHLY, FYNNEI. CDR3 region: CASSERPGHPYYEQFF. The CDR3 DNA is TGTGCCAGCAGTGAAAGACCGGGACACCCCTACTATGAGCAGTTCTTC.

The rearrangement uses TRBV13 and TRBJ2-2, with TRBD2 matching over 9 bases. CDR1 and CDR2 from the germline V gene are PRHDT and FYEKMQ (reference sequence). The CDR3 loop spans 15 amino acids. J gave up 3 bases and V 5 bases, and 4 bases lay outside the gene matches. The CDR3 DNA follows: TGTGCCAGCAGCACGGGACTAGCTTACACCGGGGAGCTGTTTTTT. Protein: CASSTGLAYTGELFF.

The rearrangement joins TRBV29-1 to TRBJ1-1; TRBD1 aligns across 9 bases. Germline CDR1 and CDR2: SQVTM and ANQGSEA. The CDR3 sequence is 14 residues long. V lost 5 bases to trimming and J lost 5 bases; unmatched junction nucleotides: 9. DNA of the CDR3: TGCAGCGTTCACCCCGGACAGGGGAGGACTGAAGCTTTCTTT. It codes for CSVHPGQGRTEAFF.

In nucleotides, the CDR3 is TGTGCCATCAGTGAGTCCGCAGGGTCTGGGGCCAACGTCCTGACTTTC. Protein: CAISESAGSGANVLTF. This chain uses TRBV10-3 with TRBJ2-6, with a weak D call TRBD1 (5 bases). The germline V gene has CDR1 ENHRY and CDR2 SYGVKD. Trimming pared 0 bases from V and 1 base from J, leaving 7 bases between. The CDR3 consists of 16 residues.

V gene TRBV18 combines with J gene TRBJ1-5; D unclear. V lost 4 bases and J lost 1, with 11 bases in between. The germline V gene encodes CDR1 KGHSH and CDR2 LQKENI. The CDR3 loop spans 15 amino acids. Written as DNA, the CDR3 is TGTGCCAGCTCACTAACAGTCATAAGCAATCAGCCCCAGCATTTT. Residues: CASSLTVISNQPQHF.

The chain employs TRBV2 and TRBJ2-5; D possibly corresponds to TRBD1 (6 bases). Germline CDR1 and CDR2: SNHLY and FYNNEI. With 5 bases removed from V and 3 bases from J, the gap between germline ends came to 7 bases. The CDR3 has 12 amino acids. The CDR3 is CASSRTEETQYF. Written as DNA, the CDR3 is TGTGCCAGCAGTCGGACAGAAGAGACCCAGTACTTC.

V is TRBV28 and J is TRBJ1-5; maybe TRBD1 (5 bases). Germline lookup yields CDR1 MDHEN and CDR2 SYDVKM. This CDR3 region has 14 residues. V was pared by 3 bases and J by 7 bases, with 13 bases between. CDR3 sequence (DNA): TGTGCCAGCAGTTTTGTGGGGCTTGGGCAGCCCCAGCATTTT. Amino acid sequence: CASSFVGLGQPQHF.

This clone appeared a single time. One end of the junction varies from germline; a read error may be responsible. The chain links TRBV7-9 to TRBJ2-2, with 7 nucleotides matching TRBD2. Germline-derived CDR1 and CDR2 are SEHNR and FQNEAQ (reference sequence). The CDR3 has 15 residues. The CDR3 DNA reads as TGTGCCAGCAGCCTAGCGGCTGCGAACACCGGGGAGCTGTTTTTT. Amino acids: CASSLAAANTGELFF. The complete variable domain, with remaining parts taken from reference TRBV7-9 and TRBJ2-2, reads DTGVSQNPRHKITKRGQNVTFRCDPISEHNRLYWYRQTLGQGPEFLTYFQNEAQLEKSRLLSDRFSAERPKGSFSTLEIQRTEQGDSAMYLCASSLAAANTGELFFGEGSRLTVL.

In this sample, this clone turned up a few times. This sequence joins TRBV4-2 and TRBJ1-5; D unresolved. Looked up from germline, CDR1 is LGHNA and CDR2 is YNFKEQ. V lost 0 bases, J lost 0 bases, and 9 bases lay in between. CDR3 length: 16 amino acids. The DNA for the CDR3 is TGTGCCAGCAGCCAAGACTTCAGTTATAGCAATCAGCCCCAGCATTTT. Translating gives CASSQDFSYSNQPQHF.

This chain joins TRBV4-3 and TRBJ1-1; D not certain. Germline CDR1 and CDR2: LGHNA and YSLEER. This CDR3 is built from 16 residues. The V and J ends lost 0 bases and 4 bases respectively, with 15 bases between them. The CDR3, as DNA: TGCGCCAGCAGCCAAGAACCCCAGTTAAAGTTCACTGAAGCTTTCTTT. It encodes CASSQEPQLKFTEAFF.

The chain is built from TRBV6-6 and TRBJ2-1, with D possibly matching TRBD2 (5 bases). V was clipped by 6 bases and J by 12 bases, with 15 bases between them. Germline V gene data show CDR1 as MNHNY and CDR2 as SVGAGI (reference sequence). The CDR3 length is 12 residues. CDR3 region: CASRLDQTPQFF. CDR3 sequence (DNA): TGTGCCAGCAGACTAGACCAGACTCCGCAGTTCTTC.

V is TRBV9 and J is TRBJ1-2, with no clear D. Germline CDR1 and CDR2: SGDLS and YYNGEE. The CDR3 contains 14 residues. Deletions cut 0 bases from V and 4 bases from J, with 10 bases between. The CDR3 DNA reads as TGTGCCAGCAGCGTAGACCCCGGGAGCTATGGCTACACCTTC. It is translated as CASSVDPGSYGYTF. The full variable domain, in which reference TRBV9 and TRBJ1-2 provide the parts outside the CDR3, is DSGVTQTPKHLITATGQRVTLRCSPRSGDLSVYWYQQSLDQGLQFLIQYYNGEERAKGNILERFSAQQFPDLHSELNLSSLELGDSALYFCASSVDPGSYGYTFGSGTRLTVV.

The chain carries TRBV12-3 or TRBV12-4 and TRBJ2-1; D uncertain. This CDR3 region has 12 residues. Trimming left V 6 bases short and J 10 bases short, with 13 bases between. The CDR3 sequence is CASRAEDGEQFF. In DNA, the CDR3 is TGTGCCAGCAGGGCGGAAGATGGAGAGCAGTTCTTC.

This clone was observed a single time. The chain combines TRBV28 with TRBJ2-3, with 9 bases lining up with TRBD2. Unmatched junction bases numbered 15, after V lost 5 bases and J lost 6 bases. The CDR3 length is 17 residues. CDR1 MDHEN and CDR2 SYDVKM come from the germline V gene. CDR3 sequence: CASSTLGLAGSADTQYF. The DNA of the CDR3 is TGTGCCAGCAGTACCCTGGGGCTAGCGGGATCAGCGGATACGCAGTATTTT.

This chain uses TRBV11-3 with TRBJ2-1; 9 bases agree with TRBD2. The V and J ends lost 8 bases and 8 bases, in that order; junction bases with no gene match: 4. CDR1 is SGHNT, CDR2 YENEEA, per germline. There are 12 residues in the CDR3. CDR3 region: CASQREDYEQFF. As DNA, the CDR3 is TGTGCCAGCCAGCGGGAGGATTATGAGCAGTTCTTC. The whole variable domain, remainder taken from reference TRBV11-3 and TRBJ2-1, is EAGVVQSPRYKIIEKKQPVAFWCNPISGHNTLYWYLQNLGQGPELLIRYENEEAVDDSQLPKDRFSAERLKGVDSTLKIQPAELGDSAVYLCASQREDYEQFFGPGTRLTVL.

The sample holds one count of this clone. The chain joins TRBV5-1 to TRBJ1-1; D remains ambiguous. CDR1 and CDR2 from the germline V gene are SGHRS and YFSETQ. This CDR3 comprises 15 residues. V dropped 1 base and J dropped 0 bases, with 10 bases sitting between them. As DNA, the CDR3 is TGCGCCAGCAGCTTGATGCCGGGGATGAACACTGAAGCTTTCTTT. Translating it yields CASSLMPGMNTEAFF.

This chain connects TRBV29-1 to TRBJ1-1; possibly TRBD1 for D (6 bases). The CDR3 has 13 residues. Germline-derived CDR1 and CDR2 are SQVTM and ANQGSEA. Trimming took off 7 bases at V and 4 bases at J, with 16 bases between the two ends. The CDR3 protein is CSEVGAAGTEAFF. CDR3 coding DNA: TGCAGCGAGGTGGGGGCCGCGGGCACTGAAGCTTTCTTT.

The chain is built from TRBV7-2 and TRBJ2-7; D perhaps matches TRBD2 (5 bases). CDR1 SGHTA and CDR2 FQGNSA come from the germline V gene. V was pared by 6 bases and J by 2 bases, with 17 bases between. CDR3 length equals 15 residues. CDR3 DNA: TGTGCCAGCAGGGTCGGTGGGAGCGCGCCCTACGAGCAGTACTTC. It encodes CASRVGGSAPYEQYF.

J is TRBJ1-6 and V is TRBV28, with unresolved D. CDR3 size: 12 residues. V lost 3 bases and J lost 15, with 12 bases in between. Germline assignment: CDR1 MDHEN and CDR2 SYDVKM. In nucleotides, the CDR3 is TGTGCCAGCAGTTTTTATCAGACGGGCCTCCACTTT. Amino acids: CASSFYQTGLHF.

The rearrangement links TRBV2 to TRBJ2-5; possible D gene TRBD2, 5 bases. The CDR3 consists of 15 residues. The germline V gene has CDR1 SNHLY and CDR2 FYNNEI. Trimming took off 1 base at V and 6 bases at J, with 15 bases between the two ends. This chain's CDR3 is CASSEGGPLGKTQYF. The CDR3 DNA reads TGTGCCAGCAGTGAAGGCGGGCCCCTCGGAAAGACCCAGTACTTC.

The V and J genes are TRBV28 and TRBJ2-2, with D unresolved. The CDR3 contains 16 residues. Germline V gene lookup returns CDR1 MDHEN and CDR2 SYDVKM. Trimming shortened V by 6 bases and J by 8 bases, and 22 bases separated the two germline ends. CDR3 sequence: CASRPIARDITGELFF. The CDR3 DNA follows: TGTGCCAGCAGACCGATCGCCCGTGATATTACTGGGGAGCTGTTTTTT.

The gene calls are TRBV5-6 and TRBJ2-1; 7 bases fit TRBD1. The CDR3 runs 13 residues. Looked up from germline, CDR1 is SGHDT and CDR2 is YYEEEE. After removal of 3 bases from V and 6 bases from J, the junction contained 3 bases not matched to a gene. The CDR3 is CASSWGQTNEQFF. The CDR3 nucleotides are TGTGCCAGCAGCTGGGGACAGACCAATGAGCAGTTCTTC.

CDR3 protein: CATSRGGQGQETQYF. DNA for the CDR3: TGTGCCACCAGCAGAGGCGGACAGGGCCAAGAGACCCAGTACTTC. The chain recombines TRBV15 with TRBJ2-5, with 8 bases fitting TRBD1. Germline V gives CDR1 LNHNV, CDR2 YYDKDF (reference sequence). The junction had 2 bases not matched to a gene; V was cut back by 1 base and J by 1 base. The CDR3 runs to 15 residues.

The J gene is TRBJ2-2, the V gene TRBV7-2, with 8 bases identical to TRBD2. Germline loops: CDR1 SGHTA, CDR2 FQGNSA. Trimming took 5 bases from V and 7 from J; bases not matched to a gene: 6. This CDR3 has 14 amino acids. DNA of the CDR3: TGTGCCAGCAGCCCGGGACTAGTCTACGGGGAGCTGTTTTTT. Translated, it gives CASSPGLVYGELFF. Full variable domain (outside the CDR3, taken from reference TRBV7-2 and TRBJ2-2): GAGVSQSPSNKVTEKGKDVELRCDPISGHTALYWYRQSLGQGLEFLIYFQGNSAPDKSGLPSDRFSAERTGGSVSTLTIQRTQQEDSAVYLCASSPGLVYGELFFGEGSRLTVL.

The rearrangement uses TRBV28 and TRBJ1-1; D is ambiguous. Deletions cut 2 bases from V and 5 bases from J, with 9 bases between. The CDR3 spans 13 residues. CDR1 and CDR2 (germline): MDHEN, SYDVKM. This CDR3 reads CASSLGRGTEAFF. CDR3 bases: TGTGCCAGCAGTTTAGGCCGGGGTACTGAAGCTTTCTTT.

The CDR3, as DNA: TGTGCCAGCAGCTTGGGTGGCGGGTTTCAATACGAGCAGTACTTC. This sequence encodes CASSLGGGFQYEQYF. The chain joins TRBV5-4 to TRBJ2-7; D perhaps matches TRBD2 (5 bases). The CDR3 length is 15 residues. The germline V gene has CDR1 SGHNT and CDR2 YYREEE (reference sequence). V was pared by 0 bases and J by 4 bases, with 14 bases between.